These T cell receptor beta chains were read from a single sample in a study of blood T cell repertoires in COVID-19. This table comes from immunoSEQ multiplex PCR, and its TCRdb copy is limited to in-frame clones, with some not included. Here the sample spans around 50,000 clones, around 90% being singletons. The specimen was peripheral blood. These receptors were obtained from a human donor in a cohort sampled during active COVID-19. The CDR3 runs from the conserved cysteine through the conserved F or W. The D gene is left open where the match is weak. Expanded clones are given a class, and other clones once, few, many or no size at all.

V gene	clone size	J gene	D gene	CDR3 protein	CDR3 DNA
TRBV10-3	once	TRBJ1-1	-	CAISDTGLNTEAFF	TGTGCCATCAGTGATACAGGACTGAACACTGAAGCTTTCTTT
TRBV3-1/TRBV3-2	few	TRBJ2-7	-	CASRDNRELPRGEQYF	TGTGCCAGCAGGGATAACAGGGAATTACCCAGGGGCGAGCAGTACTTC
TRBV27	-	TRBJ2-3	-	CASSRTRVSGTQYF	TGTGCCAGCAGCCGTACTAGAGTTTCTGGCACGCAGTATTTT
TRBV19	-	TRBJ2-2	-	CASSIGGLRVAGELFF	TGTGCCAGTAGTATTGGCGGGCTCCGAGTCGCCGGGGAGCTGTTTTTT
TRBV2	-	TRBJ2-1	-	CASSVVAGRFF	TGTGCCAGCAGTGTAGTGGCGGGAAGGTTCTTC
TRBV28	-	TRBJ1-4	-	CASRQQGPHEKLFF	TGTGCCAGCAGACAACAGGGTCCGCACGAAAAACTGTTTTTT
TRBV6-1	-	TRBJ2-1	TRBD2	CASSEASGSRDEQFF	TGTGCCAGCAGTGAAGCTAGCGGGAGTAGGGATGAGCAGTTCTTC
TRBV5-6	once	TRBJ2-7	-	CASSLAGNEQYF	TGTGCCAGCAGCTTGGCCGGGAACGAGCAGTACTTC
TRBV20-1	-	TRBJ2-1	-	CSASILLNSYNEQFF	TGCAGTGCTAGTATTTTACTGAACTCCTACAATGAGCAGTTCTTC
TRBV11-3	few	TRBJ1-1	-	CASSMGGEAFF	TGTGCCAGCAGCATGGGAGGTGAAGCTTTCTTT
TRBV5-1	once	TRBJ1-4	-	CASSNTEKLFF	TGCGCCAGCAGCAATACAGAAAAACTGTTTTTT
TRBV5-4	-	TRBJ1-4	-	CASSRGTENEKLFF	TGTGCCAGCAGCCGCGGGACGGAGAATGAAAAACTGTTTTTT
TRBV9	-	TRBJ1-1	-	CASSVQGGTEAFF	TGTGCCAGCAGCGTCCAGGGAGGGACTGAAGCTTTCTTT
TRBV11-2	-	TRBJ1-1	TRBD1	CASSGRQGNTEAFF	TGTGCCAGCAGCGGCAGACAGGGGAACACTGAAGCTTTCTTT
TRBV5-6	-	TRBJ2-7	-	CASSKQVLGEQYF	TGTGCCAGCAGCAAGCAGGTTTTGGGTGAGCAGTACTTC
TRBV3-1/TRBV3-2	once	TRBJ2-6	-	CASTYSGANVLTF	TGTGCCAGCACTTACTCTGGGGCCAACGTCCTGACTTTC
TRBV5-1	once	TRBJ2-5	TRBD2	CASSSSGTRLETQYF	TGCGCCAGCAGCTCCAGCGGGACGCGTTTGGAGACCCAGTACTTC
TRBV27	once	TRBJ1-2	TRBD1	CASSPSRTGSLNYGYTF	TGTGCCAGCAGTCCCTCCAGGACAGGCTCCCTTAACTATGGCTACACCTTC
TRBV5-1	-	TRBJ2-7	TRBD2	CASSWTSGRAGGLEQYF	TGCGCCAGCAGCTGGACTAGCGGGAGGGCCGGGGGTCTCGAGCAGTACTTC
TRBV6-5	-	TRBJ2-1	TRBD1	CAGQGGYSGTHEQFF	TGTGCCGGACAGGGCGGGTATTCGGGAACTCATGAGCAGTTCTTC
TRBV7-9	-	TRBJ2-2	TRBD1	CASSLGTGNTGELFF	TGTGCCAGCAGCTTAGGGACAGGGAACACCGGGGAGCTGTTTTTT
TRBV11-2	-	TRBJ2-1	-	CASSLESGRGSSYNEQFF	TGTGCCAGCAGCTTAGAGTCTGGGAGAGGAAGCTCCTACAATGAGCAGTTCTTC
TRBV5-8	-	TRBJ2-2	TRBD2	CASRSAPSGRTAGELFF	TGTGCCAGCAGATCCGCCCCTAGCGGGAGGACTGCCGGGGAGCTGTTTTTT
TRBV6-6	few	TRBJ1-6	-	CASSFLRGLTEALYNSPLHF	TGTGCCAGCAGCTTTTTACGGGGTTTGACGGAAGCCCTCTATAATTCACCCCTCCACTTT
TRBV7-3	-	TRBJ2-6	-	CASSSWTDATKSGHVLTF	TGTGCCAGCAGCTCATGGACAGACGCTACAAAGTCGGGCCACGTCCTGACTTTC
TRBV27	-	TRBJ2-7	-	CASSDHPQGDEQYF	TGTGCCAGCAGTGACCACCCACAGGGAGACGAGCAGTACTTC
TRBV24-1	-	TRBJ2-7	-	CATSRGSGEQYF	TGTGCCACCAGTCGAGGCTCCGGCGAGCAGTACTTC
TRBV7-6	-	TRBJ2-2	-	CASSPAGGPDNTGELFF	TGTGCCAGCAGCCCCGCCGGCGGGCCTGATAACACCGGGGAGCTGTTTTTT
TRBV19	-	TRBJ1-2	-	CASRPGGDGYTF	TGTGCCAGTAGGCCGGGGGGGGACGGCTACACCTTC
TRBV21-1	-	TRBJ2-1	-	CASSSLAEGGNEQFF	TGTGCCAGCAGCTCACTAGCGGAGGGGGGCAATGAGCAGTTCTTC
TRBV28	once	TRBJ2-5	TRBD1	CASSVRQGWEQETQYF	TGTGCCAGCAGTGTAAGACAGGGCTGGGAGCAAGAGACCCAGTACTTC
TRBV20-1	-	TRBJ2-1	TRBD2	CSASGRVYNEQFF	TGCAGTGCTAGTGGGAGGGTCTACAATGAGCAGTTCTTC
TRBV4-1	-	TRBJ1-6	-	CASSPGPGPNSPLHF	TGCGCCAGCAGCCCCGGGCCAGGGCCTAATTCACCCCTCCACTTT
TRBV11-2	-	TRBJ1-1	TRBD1	CASSPVGQGAEAFF	TGTGCCAGCAGCCCCGTCGGACAGGGGGCTGAAGCTTTCTTT
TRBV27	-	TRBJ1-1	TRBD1	CASTGQGSNTEAFF	TGTGCCAGCACCGGACAGGGTTCGAACACTGAAGCTTTCTTT
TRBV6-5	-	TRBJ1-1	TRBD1	CASRLTGVGNTEAFF	TGTGCCAGCAGATTAACAGGGGTCGGGAACACTGAAGCTTTCTTT
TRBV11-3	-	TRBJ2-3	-	CAGSKLAQADTQYF	TGTGCCGGCAGCAAGTTAGCGCAAGCAGATACGCAGTATTTT
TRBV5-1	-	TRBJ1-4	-	CASSLKEGGVEKLFF	TGCGCCAGCAGCTTGAAAGAGGGTGGAGTCGAAAAACTGTTTTTT
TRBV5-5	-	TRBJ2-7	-	CASSLGHPYEQYF	TGTGCCAGCAGCTTGGGGCACCCCTACGAGCAGTACTTC
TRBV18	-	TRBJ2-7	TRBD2	CASSPISGSSGKTYEQYF	TGTGCCAGCTCACCTATCTCAGGATCTAGCGGGAAAACCTACGAGCAGTACTTC
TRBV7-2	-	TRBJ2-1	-	CASSFRDVHNEQFF	TGTGCCAGCAGCTTCCGGGATGTGCACAATGAGCAGTTCTTC
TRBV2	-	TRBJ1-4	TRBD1	CASRFGSGRTGGEKLFF	TGTGCCAGCCGTTTTGGCTCAGGTCGGACAGGGGGAGAAAAACTGTTTTTT
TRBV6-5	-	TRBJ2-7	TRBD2	CASTPTSGIDEQYF	TGTGCCAGCACCCCGACTAGCGGGATAGACGAGCAGTACTTC
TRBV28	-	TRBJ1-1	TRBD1	CATSPGTGYTEAFF	TGTGCCACCAGTCCCGGGACAGGGTACACTGAAGCTTTCTTT
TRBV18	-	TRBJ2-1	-	CASSPLRGEQFF	TGTGCCAGCTCACCTCTTAGAGGTGAGCAGTTCTTC
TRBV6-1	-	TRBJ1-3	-	CASSERARAVGNTIYF	TGTGCCAGCAGTGAACGAGCCAGGGCGGTTGGAAACACCATATATTTT
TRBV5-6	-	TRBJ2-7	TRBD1	CASSPWDRNLYYEQYF	TGTGCCAGCAGCCCCTGGGACAGGAACCTCTACTACGAGCAGTACTTC
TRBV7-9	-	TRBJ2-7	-	CASSFSGGTGYEQYF	TGTGCCAGCAGCTTTTCTGGGGGGACTGGCTACGAGCAGTACTTC
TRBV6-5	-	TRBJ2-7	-	CASRRDRDYEQYF	TGTGCCAGCAGACGAGACAGAGACTACGAGCAGTACTTC
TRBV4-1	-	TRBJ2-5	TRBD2	CASSHPVSGSGETQYF	TGCGCCAGCAGCCACCCCGTTAGCGGGAGCGGGGAGACCCAGTACTTC
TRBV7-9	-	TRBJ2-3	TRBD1	CASSPGTGSRDTQYF	TGTGCCAGCAGCCCGGGGACAGGGAGTAGAGATACGCAGTATTTT
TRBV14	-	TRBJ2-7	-	CASSKGEGKGSYEQYF	TGTGCCAGCAGCAAGGGTGAGGGTAAGGGCTCCTACGAGCAGTACTTC
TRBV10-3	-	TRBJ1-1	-	CAINNQGMNTEAFF	TGTGCCATCAATAATCAGGGAATGAACACTGAAGCTTTCTTT